A selection of T cell receptor beta chains follows, all from one sample in a study of beta chain features in type 1 diabetes. The data were produced by immunoSEQ multiplex PCR, yet TCRdb's version contains in-frame clones alone and is incomplete. The sample has 250,000 to 300,000 clones, around 15% seen once. The specimen sequenced was naive CD4+ T cells from blood. These receptors were obtained from a man aged 25-45 years with type 1 diabetes. CDR3s include the opening cysteine and the closing phenylalanine or tryptophan. D genes are given only for firm matches. A clone size is listed for some rows: how often the clone was seen (once, few, many), or a class if it is expanded.

cdr3_length j_call v_call clone_size d_call cdr3_nt cdr3_aa
11 TRBJ1-1 TRBV28 few . TGTGCCAGCAGTTTACGGGGAGGAGCTTTCTTT CASSLRGGAFF
18 TRBJ1-4 TRBV30 . TRBD1 TGTGCCTGGAGGAGAATGGTACAGGGGCCGGGGTGGGGTGAAAAACTGTTTTTT CAWRRMVQGPGWGEKLFF
14 TRBJ1-1 TRBV2 . . TGTGCCAGCAGCGCCGGCGGGCGGGGGACTGAAGCTTTCTTT CASSAGGRGTEAFF
15 TRBJ1-5 TRBV7-2 . TRBD1 TGTGCCAGCAGCCAGACAGGGCCGGGCAATCAGCCCCAGCATTTT CASSQTGPGNQPQHF
12 TRBJ2-1 TRBV19 few . TGTGCCAGCGTCGGAGGGCCTCATGAGCAGTTCTTC CASVGGPHEQFF
13 TRBJ2-7 TRBV6-5 . . TGTGCCAGCAGGCACCGGGGTGTCTACGAGCAGTACTTC CASRHRGVYEQYF
19 TRBJ2-1 TRBV28 . TRBD2 TGTGCCAGCAGTGGCGCGCCTGGGACTAGCGGGAGAGTCAACAATGAGCAGTTCTTC CASSGAPGTSGRVNNEQFF
14 TRBJ2-1 TRBV19 . TRBD2 TGTGCCCTAACGATGACTAGCGGTTTGTGGGAGCAGTTCTTC CALTMTSGLWEQFF
12 TRBJ1-5 TRBV7-8 . . TGTGCCAGCAGCTCCGGGAATCAGCCCCAGCATTTT CASSSGNQPQHF
15 TRBJ2-1 TRBV6-1 . TRBD2 TGTGCCAGCAGACCCCGGACTAGTACCTACAATGAGCAGTTCTTC CASRPRTSTYNEQFF
13 TRBJ1-1 TRBV7-9 few TRBD1 TGTGCCAGCAGCTCTGGACAGGTTCAGCGAGCTTTCTTT CASSSGQVQRAFF
16 TRBJ1-5 TRBV4-3 few . TGCGCCAGCAGCCAATCTTGGGCGAGGGCCGGTCAGCCCCAGCATTTT CASSQSWARAGQPQHF
12 TRBJ2-3 TRBV7-3 few . TGTGCCAGCAGCTTATCCTCAGATACGCAGTATTTT CASSLSSDTQYF
15 TRBJ2-2 TRBV27 few . TGTGCCAGCAGTCCCGCGGGGCGTACAGGCGGTGAGCTGTTTTTT CASSPAGRTGGELFF
15 TRBJ1-1 TRBV18 few . TGTGCCAGCTCACCATTCGGAGGGGATAACACTGAAGCTTTCTTT CASSPFGGDNTEAFF
12 TRBJ2-5 TRBV9 . . TGTGCCAGCAGCCCTCTCGAGGAGACCCAGTACTTC CASSPLEETQYF
12 TRBJ2-6 TRBV29-1 many . TGCAGCGCAGGGTTGGGGGCCAACGTCCTGACTTTC CSAGLGANVLTF
11 TRBJ2-7 TRBV6-6 . . TGTGCCAGCAGCCCCTCGGGGGAGCAGTACTTC CASSPSGEQYF
15 TRBJ2-1 TRBV7-9 few . TGTGCCAGCACCAGCAGGCAGGGGCCCTACAATGAGCAGTTCTTC CASTSRQGPYNEQFF
16 TRBJ1-2 TRBV19 . TRBD1 TGTGCCAGTACTCGGTTGACAGGGGTCGCGGAGGATGGCTACACCTTC CASTRLTGVAEDGYTF
12 TRBJ2-5 TRBV28 few TRBD1 TGTGCCAGCAGTGACAGGGCTGAGACCCAGTACTTC CASSDRAETQYF
18 TRBJ2-6 TRBV30 . TRBD1 TGTGCTCTGCTACGTACAGGGGCCCCACTCTCTGGGGCCAACGTCCTGACTTTC CALLRTGAPLSGANVLTF
14 TRBJ2-5 TRBV27 few TRBD2 TGTGCCAGCAGTCATATAGCGGGAGAAGAGACCCAGTACTTC CASSHIAGEETQYF
16 TRBJ2-5 TRBV7-2 . TRBD2 TGTGCCAGCAGCCCCCGCAGCGGGAGGGCCCGGGAGACCCAGTACTTC CASSPRSGRARETQYF
17 TRBJ2-1 TRBV7-3 few TRBD2 TGTGCCAGCAGCTTAGGTAGACTAGCGGGAGGTAGTAGTGAGCAGTTCTTC CASSLGRLAGGSSEQFF
12 TRBJ2-7 TRBV7-9 few . TGTGCCAGCAGCAGTGGGGCTAGTGAGCAGTACTTC CASSSGASEQYF
14 TRBJ2-2 TRBV29-1 few . TGCAGCGTTAGGAGGCGGGAAGGGACCGGGGAGCTGTTTTTT CSVRRREGTGELFF
14 TRBJ1-1 TRBV18 few TRBD1 TGTGCCAGCTCAACAAGGACAGGGGAGGTAGAAGCTTTCTTT CASSTRTGEVEAFF
15 TRBJ2-7 TRBV15 . TRBD2 TGTGCCACCAGCAGAGACCCGGGACTAGCCTACGAGCAGTACTTC CATSRDPGLAYEQYF
13 TRBJ1-5 TRBV7-2 few . TGTGCCAGCAGCGAAAGACAACTTCAGCCCCAGCATTTT CASSERQLQPQHF
11 TRBJ2-7 TRBV4-2 few . TGTGCCAGCAGCCAAGAGGAGGAGCAGTACTTC CASSQEEEQYF
13 TRBJ1-2 TRBV5-6 few . TGTGCCAGCAGCTTGCGCAACCGGGATGGCTACACCTTC CASSLRNRDGYTF
17 TRBJ2-7 TRBV4-2 . TRBD1 TGTGCCAGCAGCCCGCGGGTAGACAGGGGCACAACCTACGAGCAGTACTTC CASSPRVDRGTTYEQYF
15 TRBJ2-1 TRBV4-3 . TRBD1 TGCGCCAGCAGCCACGTTGACAGGGGCGTCAATGAGCAGTTCTTC CASSHVDRGVNEQFF
15 TRBJ1-4 TRBV19 . . TGTGCCAGTAGTATACCGACAGGCGGGAATGAAAAACTGTTTTTT CASSIPTGGNEKLFF
15 TRBJ2-1 TRBV2 . . TGTGCCAGCACAATCATTAGTGGGAGTGAAGGCGAGCAGTTCTTC CASTIISGSEGEQFF
18 TRBJ2-2 TRBV5-4 few TRBD2 TGTGCCAGCAGCTTGTCTAGGACTAGCGGGAGACGCACCGGGGAGCTGTTTTTT CASSLSRTSGRRTGELFF
15 TRBJ2-2 TRBV29-1 . TRBD1 TGCAGCTTCCGTGGGGGACAGGGGGCCACCGGGGAGCTGTTTTTT CSFRGGQGATGELFF
15 TRBJ1-1 TRBV5-1 few . TGCGCCAGCAGCACTAACGGGGAATGGAACACTGAAGCTTTCTTT CASSTNGEWNTEAFF
17 TRBJ2-3 TRBV27 . . TGTGCCAGCAGTCTTTCGATGGACTTCGTCGGGGCAGATACGCAGTATTTT CASSLSMDFVGADTQYF
15 TRBJ2-5 TRBV5-1 few . TGCGCCAGCAGCTTGGCCATGGCAACCCGAGAGACCCAGTACTTC CASSLAMATRETQYF
15 TRBJ2-5 TRBV9 few . TGTGCCAGCAGCGTCAGTGCGGTCTATCAAGAGACCCAGTACTTC CASSVSAVYQETQYF
15 TRBJ2-1 TRBV28 few TRBD2 TGTGCCAGCAGTTTAGCGGCGGGAGGGCCGTTTGAGCAGTTCTTC CASSLAAGGPFEQFF
16 TRBJ2-6 TRBV5-1 few . TGCGCCAGCAGTAAAACAGGGCCTGCCGGGGCCAACGTCCTGACTTTC CASSKTGPAGANVLTF
14 TRBJ2-5 TRBV7-2 . . TGTGCCAGCAGCTTAGGAATAGTACAAGAGACCCAGTACTTC CASSLGIVQETQYF
15 TRBJ2-5 TRBV28 . TRBD2 TGTGCCAGCGGACTAGCGGGAGGGCGAGGAGAGACCCAGTACTTC CASGLAGGRGETQYF
13 TRBJ2-7 TRBV7-2 . . TGTGCCAGCAGCTACGGACAGACTCGCGAGCAGTACTTC CASSYGQTREQYF
16 TRBJ2-7 TRBV6-5 . TRBD2 TGTGCCAGCAGTTACTTGACTAGCGGACACTCCTACGAGCAGTACTTC CASSYLTSGHSYEQYF
14 TRBJ2-7 TRBV7-2 . TRBD2 TGTGCCAGCAGCTTAGGCTCAGCGGGAGCCGAGCAGTACTTC CASSLGSAGAEQYF
14 TRBJ2-7 TRBV9 few TRBD1 TGTGCCAGCAGCGCGACAGGGACGACCTACGAGCAGTACTTC CASSATGTTYEQYF
12 TRBJ1-2 TRBV19 few TRBD1 TGTGCCAGCCGGACAGGGGACTATGGCTACACCTTC CASRTGDYGYTF
15 TRBJ2-1 TRBV28 . TRBD2 TGTGCCAGCCATATTAGCGGGAGCAACCACAATGAGCAGTTCTTC CASHISGSNHNEQFF
15 TRBJ1-2 TRBV19 . . TGTGCCAGTAGTCCGCGACAGGAATTCTTGAATGGCTACACCTTC CASSPRQEFLNGYTF
13 TRBJ2-2 TRBV28 few . TGTGCCAGCAGTTTGACAGGCGGGGGGGAGCTGTTTTTT CASSLTGGGELFF
14 TRBJ2-2 TRBV28 . . TGTGCCAGCTTAAATGCGGGGTCCACCGGGGAGCTGTTTTTT CASLNAGSTGELFF